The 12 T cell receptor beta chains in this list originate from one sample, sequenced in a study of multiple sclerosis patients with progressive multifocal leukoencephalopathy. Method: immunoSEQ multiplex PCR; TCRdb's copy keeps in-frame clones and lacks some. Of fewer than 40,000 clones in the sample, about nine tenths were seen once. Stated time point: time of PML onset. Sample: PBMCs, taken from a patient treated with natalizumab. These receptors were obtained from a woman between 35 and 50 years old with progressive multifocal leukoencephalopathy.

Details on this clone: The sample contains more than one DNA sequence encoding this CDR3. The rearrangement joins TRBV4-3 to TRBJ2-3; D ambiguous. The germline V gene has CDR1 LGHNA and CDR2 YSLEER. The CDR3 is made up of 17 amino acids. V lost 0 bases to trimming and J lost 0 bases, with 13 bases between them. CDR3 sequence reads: CASSQDSLITSTDTQYF. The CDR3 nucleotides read TGCGCCAGCAGCCAAGATTCGCTCATAACAAGCACAGATACGCAGTATTTT.

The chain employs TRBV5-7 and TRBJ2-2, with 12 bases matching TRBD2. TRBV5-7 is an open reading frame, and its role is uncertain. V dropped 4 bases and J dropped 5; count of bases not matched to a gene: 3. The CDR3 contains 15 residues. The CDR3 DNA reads TGTGCCAGCAGCCCACTAGCGGGGGGAACCGGGGAGCTGTTTTTT. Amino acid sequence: CASSPLAGGTGELFF.

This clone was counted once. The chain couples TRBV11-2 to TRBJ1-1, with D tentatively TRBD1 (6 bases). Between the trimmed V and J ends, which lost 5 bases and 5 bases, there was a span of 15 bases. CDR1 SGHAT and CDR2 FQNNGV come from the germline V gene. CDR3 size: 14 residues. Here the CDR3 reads CASSPEGGVTEAFF. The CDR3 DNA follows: TGTGCCAGCAGCCCTGAGGGGGGGGTAACTGAAGCTTTCTTT.

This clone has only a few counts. The CDR3 DNA sequence: TGTGCCAGCACCCCCTCGGGGAACACCGGGGAGCTGTTTTTT. This translates into CASTPSGNTGELFF. The chain recombines TRBV7-9 with TRBJ2-2, with no clear D. CDR1 and CDR2 (germline): SEHNR, FQNEAQ (reference sequence). V was clipped by 7 bases and J by 1 base, with 10 bases between them. This CDR3 has 14 amino acids. The full variable domain, in which reference TRBV7-9 and TRBJ2-2 provide the parts outside the CDR3, is DTGVSQNPRHKITKRGQNVTFRCDPISEHNRLYWYRQTLGQGPEFLTYFQNEAQLEKSRLLSDRFSAERPKGSFSTLEIQRTEQGDSAMYLCASTPSGNTGELFFGEGSRLTVL.

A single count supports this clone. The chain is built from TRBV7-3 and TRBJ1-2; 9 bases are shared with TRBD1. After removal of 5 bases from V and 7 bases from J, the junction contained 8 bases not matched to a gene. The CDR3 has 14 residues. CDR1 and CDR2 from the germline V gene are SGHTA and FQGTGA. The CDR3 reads CASSRTGTGIGYTF. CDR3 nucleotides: TGTGCCAGCAGCCGAACCGGGACAGGGATTGGCTACACCTTC.

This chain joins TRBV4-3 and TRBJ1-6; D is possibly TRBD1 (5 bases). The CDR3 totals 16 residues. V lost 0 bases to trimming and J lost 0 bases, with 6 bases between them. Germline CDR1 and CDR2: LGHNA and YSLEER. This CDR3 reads CASSQEGVSYNSPLHF. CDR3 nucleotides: TGCGCCAGCAGCCAAGAAGGGGTCTCCTATAATTCACCCCTCCACTTT.

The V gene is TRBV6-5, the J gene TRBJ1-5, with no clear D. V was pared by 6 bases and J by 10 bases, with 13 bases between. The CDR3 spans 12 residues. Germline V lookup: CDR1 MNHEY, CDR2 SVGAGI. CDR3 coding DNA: TGTGCCAGCAGGCCCGTAGGACGACCCCAGCATTTT. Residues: CASRPVGRPQHF.

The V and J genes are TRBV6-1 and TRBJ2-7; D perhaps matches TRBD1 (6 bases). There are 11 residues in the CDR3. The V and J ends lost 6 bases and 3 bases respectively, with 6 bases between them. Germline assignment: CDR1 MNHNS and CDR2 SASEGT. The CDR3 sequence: CASRTGYEQYF. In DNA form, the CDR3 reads TGTGCCAGCAGGACAGGCTACGAGCAGTACTTC.

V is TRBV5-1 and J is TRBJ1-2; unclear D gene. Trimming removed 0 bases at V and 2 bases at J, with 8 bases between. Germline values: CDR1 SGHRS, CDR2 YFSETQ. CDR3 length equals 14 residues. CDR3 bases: TGCGCCAGCAGCTTGGACAGTCCCAACTATGGCTACACCTTC. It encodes CASSLDSPNYGYTF. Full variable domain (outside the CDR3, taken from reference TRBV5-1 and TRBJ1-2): KAGVTQTPRYLIKTRGQQVTLSCSPISGHRSVSWYQQTPGQGLQFLFEYFSETQRNKGNFPGRFSGRQFSNSRSEMNVSTLELGDSALYLCASSLDSPNYGYTFGSGTRLTVV.

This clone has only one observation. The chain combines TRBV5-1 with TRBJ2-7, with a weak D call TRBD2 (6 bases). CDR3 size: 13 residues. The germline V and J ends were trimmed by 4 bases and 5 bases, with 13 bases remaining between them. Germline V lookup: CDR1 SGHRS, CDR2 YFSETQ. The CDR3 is CASSGLGEDEQYF. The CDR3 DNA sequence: TGCGCCAGCAGCGGGTTGGGGGAGGACGAGCAGTACTTC.

The CDR3 DNA sequence: TGTGCCAGTAGTATTGGTAACGAGCAGTACTTC. It is translated as CASSIGNEQYF. The chain has TRBV19 and TRBJ2-7; no clear D. This CDR3 has 11 amino acids. Between the trimmed V and J ends, which lost 3 bases and 5 bases, there was a span of 5 bases. The germline V gene encodes CDR1 LNHDA and CDR2 SQIVND (reference sequence).

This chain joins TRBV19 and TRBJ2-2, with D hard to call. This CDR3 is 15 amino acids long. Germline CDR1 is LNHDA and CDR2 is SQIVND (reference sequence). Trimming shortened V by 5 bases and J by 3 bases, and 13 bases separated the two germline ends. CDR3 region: CASSFQRTDTGELFF. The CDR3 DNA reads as TGTGCCAGTAGTTTCCAGAGAACGGACACCGGGGAGCTGTTTTTT. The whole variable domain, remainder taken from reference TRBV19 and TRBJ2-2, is DGGITQSPKYLFRKEGQNVTLSCEQNLNHDAMYWYRQDPGQGLRLIYYSQIVNDFQKGDIAEGYSVSREKKESFPLTVTSAQKNPTAFYLCASSFQRTDTGELFFGEGSRLTVL.